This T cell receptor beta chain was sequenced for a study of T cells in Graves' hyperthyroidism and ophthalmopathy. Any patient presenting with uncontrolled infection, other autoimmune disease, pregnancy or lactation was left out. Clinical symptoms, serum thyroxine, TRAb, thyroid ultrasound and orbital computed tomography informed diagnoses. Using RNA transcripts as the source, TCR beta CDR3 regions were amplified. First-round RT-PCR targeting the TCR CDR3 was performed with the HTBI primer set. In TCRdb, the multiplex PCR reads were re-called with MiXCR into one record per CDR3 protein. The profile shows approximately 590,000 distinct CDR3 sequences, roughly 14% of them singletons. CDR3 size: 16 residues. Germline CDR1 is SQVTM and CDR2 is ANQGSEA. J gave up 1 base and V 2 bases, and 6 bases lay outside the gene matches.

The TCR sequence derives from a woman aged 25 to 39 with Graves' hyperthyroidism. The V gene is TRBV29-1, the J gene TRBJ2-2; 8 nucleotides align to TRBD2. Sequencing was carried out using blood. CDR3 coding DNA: TGCAGCGTTGAAACTAGGGGACTAGGGAACACCGGGGAGCTGTTTTTT. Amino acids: CSVETRGLGNTGELFF.